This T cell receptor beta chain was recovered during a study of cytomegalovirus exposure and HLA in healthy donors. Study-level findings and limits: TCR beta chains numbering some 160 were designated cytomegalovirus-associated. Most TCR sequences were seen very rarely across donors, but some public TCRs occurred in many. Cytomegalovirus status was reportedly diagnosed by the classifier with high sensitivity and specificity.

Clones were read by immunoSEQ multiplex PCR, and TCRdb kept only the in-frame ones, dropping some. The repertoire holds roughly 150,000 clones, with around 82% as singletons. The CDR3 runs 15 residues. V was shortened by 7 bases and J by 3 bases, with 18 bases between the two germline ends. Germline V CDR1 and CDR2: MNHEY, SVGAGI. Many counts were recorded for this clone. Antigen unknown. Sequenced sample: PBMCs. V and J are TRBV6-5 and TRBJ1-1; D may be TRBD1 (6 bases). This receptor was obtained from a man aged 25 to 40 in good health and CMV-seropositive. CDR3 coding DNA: TGTGCCAGCATTTCCCGAATGAAGGGGGACACTGAAGCTTTCTTT. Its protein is CASISRMKGDTEAFF.